Below are 31 T cell receptor beta chains sequenced from a single sample in a study of STAT3 mutations in large granular lymphocyte leukemia (dated by TCRdb to about 2019). What the study reported, not specific to this receptor: At least one immunodominant TCRbeta clonotype was identified in every T-LGLL patient, and multiple immunodominant subclonotypes were identified in about half of the T-LGLL patients.

The library was generated by the immunoSEQ multiplex PCR assay. Imported from immuneACCESS, the table was reduced by TCRdb to in-frame sequences with V and J called. These copies leave out some clones; in studies compared against another copy, an unresolved V gene accounts for under half, and the cause of the remainder is not known. A total of around 39,000 clones appear in this sample, approximately 91% of them only once. Approximately 0.42% of the sample belongs to the ten largest clones. These receptors lack a known antigen. The sequenced sample consisted of PBMCs. All receptors derive from a human donor with T large granular lymphocyte leukemia. Some clones in this sample may be carry-over from other donors' samples.

The V call is TRBV5-4, the J call TRBJ1-2; the match to TRBD1 covers 8 bases. Per germline, CDR1 SGHNT and CDR2 YYREEE (reference sequence). CDR3 length: 16 residues. J was trimmed by 4 bases and V by 0 bases; bases with no gene match: 8. The CDR3 reads CASSLEMTGELYGYTF. CDR3 nucleotides: TGTGCCAGCAGCTTGGAGATGACAGGGGAGCTCTATGGCTACACCTTC.

This clone was seen a few times. The chain combines TRBV2 with TRBJ1-5; tentatively, D is TRBD1 (5 bases). The CDR3 spans 13 residues. Germline CDR1 is SNHLY and CDR2 is FYNNEI. Trimming stripped 5 bases from V and 7 bases from J, with 12 bases between. CDR3 residues: CASSRRGRQPQHF. DNA of the CDR3: TGTGCCAGCAGTAGAAGGGGTAGGCAGCCCCAGCATTTT.

Regarding this clone: Without the conserved terminal phenylalanine or tryptophan, this CDR3 likely stems from a read error. The DNA is left out, because the CDR3 cannot be placed on it with certainty; the CDR3 is given as TCRdb lists it. The V call is TRBV20-1, the J call TRBJ1-1; the table assigns TRBD1, which was not confirmed against the DNA. Germline CDR1 reads DFQATT; CDR2 reads SNEGSKA (reference sequence). The CDR3 region is 9 residues in length, termini included. CDR3 residues: CSASPDRGV.

This CDR3 reads CASSSGQGRTEAFF. The DNA for the CDR3 is TGTGCCAGCAGCTCGGGACAGGGCCGGACTGAAGCTTTCTTT. The chain combines TRBV13 with TRBJ1-1, with 9 bases that match TRBD1. Germline loops: CDR1 PRHDT, CDR2 FYEKMQ (reference sequence). This CDR3 is built from 14 residues. J lost 5 bases, V lost 4 bases, and 5 bases had no gene match.

The V gene is TRBV4-3, the J gene TRBJ1-6; D might be TRBD1 (6 bases). CDR3 size: 15 residues. Trimming left V 4 bases short and J 6 bases short, with 13 bases between. Germline CDR1 is LGHNA and CDR2 is YSLEER. CDR3 in amino acids: CASSLEAGANSPLHF. In DNA form, the CDR3 reads TGCGCCAGCAGCCTCGAAGCAGGGGCTAATTCACCCCTCCACTTT.

The CDR3 region is CASSLTGLAEAFF. In DNA form, the CDR3 reads TGTGCCAGCAGCTTGACTGGGCTCGCTGAAGCTTTCTTT. The V call is TRBV5-6, the J call TRBJ1-1, with D unresolved. Germline CDR1 and CDR2: SGHDT and YYEEEE. Trimming pared 1 base from V and 6 bases from J, leaving 10 bases between. The CDR3 runs 13 residues. Full variable domain (missing parts from reference TRBV5-6 and TRBJ1-1): DAGVTQSPTHLIKTRGQQVTLRCSPKSGHDTVSWYQQALGQGPQFIFQYYEEEERQRGNFPDRFSGHQFPNYSSELNVNALLLGDSALYLCASSLTGLAEAFFGQGTRLTVV.

The chain couples TRBV7-9 to TRBJ2-5; TRBD2 is a possible D gene (6 bases). The CDR3 runs to 14 residues. V lost 3 bases and J lost 2, with 10 bases in between. Germline CDR1 is SEHNR and CDR2 is FQNEAQ (reference sequence). CDR3 sequence reads: CASSFGGPQETQYF. The CDR3 nucleotides are TGTGCCAGCAGCTTCGGGGGACCACAAGAGACCCAGTACTTC.

This clone appeared once. V gene TRBV30 combines with J gene TRBJ1-3; possible D gene TRBD1, 6 bases. V was cut by 1 base and J by 3 bases, with 13 bases left in between. Germline CDR1 GTSNPN, CDR2 SVGIG (reference sequence). This CDR3 comprises 15 residues. The CDR3 bases are TGTGCCTGGAGTGGTTTGGGGGCTTTTGGAAACACCATATATTTT. Translated, it gives CAWSGLGAFGNTIYF.

The chain is built from TRBV6-1 and TRBJ1-3; D is undetermined. This CDR3 has 12 amino acids. CDR1 and CDR2 (germline): MNHNS, SASEGT. Trimming took off 6 bases at V and 1 base at J, with 4 bases between the two ends. The CDR3 bases are TGTGCCAGCAGGGTTTCTGGAAACACCATATATTTT. Protein: CASRVSGNTIYF.

This chain uses TRBV7-9 with TRBJ2-3; D unresolved. With 3 bases removed from V and 6 bases from J, the gap between germline ends came to 7 bases. The CDR3 totals 12 residues. Germline V gene sequence: CDR1 SEHNR, CDR2 FQNEAQ (reference sequence). The CDR3 nucleotides are TGTGCCAGCAGCTTTAGTCGGGATACGCAGTATTTT. Translating it yields CASSFSRDTQYF.

The chain links TRBV4-2 to TRBJ1-2, with no clear D. Looked up from germline, CDR1 is LGHNA and CDR2 is YNFKEQ. The V end was cut by 0 bases, the J end by 1 base, with 9 bases between. This CDR3 comprises 15 residues. CDR3 residues: CASSQDRSFNYGYTF. CDR3 in DNA: TGTGCCAGCAGCCAAGATCGTAGTTTTAACTATGGCTACACCTTC.

This sequence joins TRBV15 and TRBJ1-4; D gene unclear. Germline assignment: CDR1 LNHNV and CDR2 YYDKDF (reference sequence). This CDR3 region has 12 residues. Trimming removed 5 bases at V and 8 bases at J, with 9 bases between. The CDR3 loop reads CATSAGREKLFF. The CDR3, as DNA: TGTGCCACCAGCGCGGGGAGGGAAAAACTGTTTTTT.

The chain employs TRBV6-6 and TRBJ2-2; unclear D gene. CDR1 is MNHNY, CDR2 SVGAGI, per germline (reference sequence). Trimming shortened V by 6 bases and J by 2 bases, and 7 bases separated the two germline ends. The length of the CDR3 is 13 residues. The CDR3 here is CASRGFNTGELFF. The CDR3 DNA is TGTGCCAGCAGGGGGTTTAACACCGGGGAGCTGTTTTTT.

CDR3: CAIQSLGNTIYF. The CDR3 bases are TGTGCCATTCAGAGCCTCGGAAACACCATATATTTT. The rearrangement joins TRBV10-3 to TRBJ1-3; D remains ambiguous. Trimming took off 9 bases at V and 4 bases at J, with 10 bases between the two ends. The CDR3 runs 12 residues. Germline V gene lookup returns CDR1 ENHRY and CDR2 SYGVKD.

A single count supports this clone. The chain carries TRBV5-4 and TRBJ1-1; no firm D call. With 0 bases removed from V and 0 bases from J, the gap between germline ends came to 12 bases. Per the germline V gene, CDR1 is SGHNT and CDR2 is YYREEE (reference sequence). The CDR3 extends over 16 amino acids. CDR3 bases: TGTGCCAGCAGCTTGGAGTTGGGCGGCATGAACACTGAAGCTTTCTTT. This sequence encodes CASSLELGGMNTEAFF.

The chain combines TRBV7-8 with TRBJ2-7; D unclear. The CDR3 extends over 15 amino acids. Trimming removed 4 bases at V and 4 bases at J, with 17 bases between. Germline V CDR1 and CDR2: SGHVS, FQNEAQ. The CDR3 DNA sequence: TGTGCCAGCAGCTCCCCCTCGAGCCTACTATACGAGCAGTACGTC. Translation: CASSSPSSLLYEQYV.

The chain is built from TRBV4-2 and TRBJ1-3; D call uncertain. CDR1 and CDR2 from the germline V gene are LGHNA and YNFKEQ. Trimming removed 2 bases at V and 4 bases at J, with 12 bases between. The CDR3 covers 15 residues. CDR3 nucleotides: TGTGCCAGCAGCCAAAGACCGGACGGAGGAAACACCATATATTTT. Translating gives CASSQRPDGGNTIYF.

The gene calls are TRBV11-2 and TRBJ2-7; 10 positions agree with TRBD2. This CDR3 is built from 15 residues. Trimming cost V 4 bases and J 0 bases; bases outside gene matches: 3. Germline V lookup: CDR1 SGHAT, CDR2 FQNNGV. Here the CDR3 reads CASSSSGGRSYEQYF. CDR3 sequence (DNA): TGTGCCAGCAGCTCTAGCGGGGGCCGCTCCTACGAGCAGTACTTC.

About this clone: A junction end diverges from the germline sequence, so it may reflect a read error. J is TRBJ2-3 and V is TRBV7-7, with 7 nucleotides matching TRBD2. The germline V gene encodes CDR1 SSHAT and CDR2 FNYEAQ (reference sequence). This CDR3 is built from 17 residues. The CDR3 DNA reads TGTGCTAGCAGCTCTCCCCGGGGACTACAGAGCACAGATACGCAGTATTTT. It specifies CASSSPRGLQSTDTQYF.

The chain couples TRBV9 to TRBJ1-2; D not certain. Germline CDR1 SGDLS, CDR2 YYNGEE. With 5 bases removed from V and 5 bases from J, the gap between germline ends came to 13 bases. This CDR3 comprises 13 residues. The DNA of the CDR3 is TGTGCCAGCAGGCAGCCCGGGGAATATGGCTACACCTTC. Amino acid sequence: CASRQPGEYGYTF.

J is TRBJ2-1 and V is TRBV2; D is possibly TRBD1 or TRBD2 (5 bases each). Trimming took 4 bases from V and 10 from J, leaving 8 bases between them. The CDR3 extends over 11 amino acids. In germline, CDR1 is SNHLY, CDR2 FYNNEI. CDR3 DNA sequence: TGTGCCAGCAGTGGGTGGGGGGAGCAGTTCTTC. Residues: CASSGWGEQFF.

The rearrangement uses TRBV25-1 and TRBJ1-6; D call uncertain. V shed 4 bases and J shed 4 bases, with 8 bases lying between them. Germline-derived CDR1 and CDR2 are MGHDK and SYGVNS. This CDR3 is 14 amino acids long. In DNA, the CDR3 is TGTGCCAGCAGTGCTTCGGGTTATAATTCACCCCTCCACTTT. Translation: CASSASGYNSPLHF.

This clone was observed once. The chain uses TRBV2 and TRBJ1-1; D is possibly TRBD1 (6 bases). V was pared by 6 bases and J by 6 bases, with 20 bases between. Germline V gives CDR1 SNHLY, CDR2 FYNNEI. CDR3 length: 15 residues. The CDR3 region is CASSVQGSQSAEAFF. The DNA for the CDR3 is TGTGCCAGCAGCGTACAGGGCTCGCAGAGTGCTGAAGCTTTCTTT.

The chain is built from TRBV7-9 and TRBJ2-1; no reliable D call. Per the germline V gene, CDR1 is SEHNR and CDR2 is FQNEAQ (reference sequence). This CDR3 comprises 14 residues. V was pared by 3 bases and J by 0 bases, with 6 bases between. The CDR3 bases are TGTGCCAGCAGCTTGGGCAGCTCCTACAATGAGCAGTTCTTC. Its protein product is CASSLGSSYNEQFF.

The chain carries TRBV2 and TRBJ1-5; D perhaps matches TRBD1 (5 bases). CDR1 and CDR2 (germline): SNHLY, FYNNEI. CDR3 length: 13 amino acids. Deletions cut 7 bases from V and 3 bases from J, with 10 bases between. CDR3 in DNA: TGTGCCAGCACCCGGGGGGACAATCAGCCCCAGCATTTT. Protein: CASTRGDNQPQHF.

The chain recombines TRBV15 with TRBJ1-4; D is unclear. The CDR3 has 15 residues. The germline V gene has CDR1 LNHNV and CDR2 YYDKDF (reference sequence). V lost 3 bases and J 4 bases, leaving 12 bases between the germline ends. The CDR3 is CATSRGGPYNEKLFF. The DNA of the CDR3 is TGTGCCACCAGCAGGGGTGGACCGTATAATGAAAAACTGTTTTTT.

The CDR3 spells CAIRATETSTDTQYF. CDR3 bases: TGTGCCATCAGGGCGACCGAGACTAGCACAGATACGCAGTATTTT. This sequence joins TRBV10-3 and TRBJ2-3; D is undetermined. This CDR3 contains 15 residues. Germline CDR1 ENHRY, CDR2 SYGVKD. Trimming took 6 bases from V and 0 from J, leaving 13 bases between them.

This chain links TRBV6-5 with TRBJ1-1; possibly TRBD1 for D (6 bases). Germline values: CDR1 MNHEY, CDR2 SVGAGI. The CDR3 is made up of 15 amino acids. V was pared by 4 bases and J by 1 base, with 13 bases between. The CDR3 loop is CASSLGQRQNTEAFF. CDR3 nucleotides: TGTGCCAGCAGTTTAGGACAGCGACAGAACACTGAAGCTTTCTTT.

The chain combines TRBV6-6 with TRBJ1-4; D may be TRBD1 (5 bases). The germline gives CDR1 MNHNY, CDR2 SVGAGI (reference sequence). V was shortened by 6 bases and J by 8 bases, with 13 bases between the two germline ends. The CDR3 totals 13 residues. CDR3 amino acids: CASSDSGGEKLFF. CDR3 nucleotide sequence: TGTGCCAGCAGCGACTCCGGGGGGGAAAAACTGTTTTTT.

The genes are TRBV5-5 and TRBJ1-2; D ambiguous. Trimming took 3 bases from V and 7 from J, leaving 19 bases between them. CDR1 SGHKS and CDR2 YYEKEE come from the germline V gene (reference sequence). The CDR3 contains 15 residues. The CDR3 bases are TGTGCCAGCAGCTCCAGAAGGGTCGCTCTAGGTGGCTACACCTTC. This sequence encodes CASSSRRVALGGYTF. Based on the CDR3 plus reference TRBV5-5 and TRBJ1-2, the full variable domain is DAGVTQSPTHLIKTRGQQVTLRCSPISGHKSVSWYQQVLGQGPQFIFQYYEKEERGRGNFPDRFSARQFPNYSSELNVNALLLGDSALYLCASSSRRVALGGYTFGSGTRLTVV.

The chain combines TRBV5-1 with TRBJ2-7; D gene uncertain. CDR3 size: 11 residues. Trimming pared 2 bases from V and 7 bases from J, leaving 7 bases between. The germline gives CDR1 SGHRS, CDR2 YFSETQ. The CDR3 loop reads CASSFGNEQYF. CDR3 DNA: TGCGCCAGCAGCTTTGGGAATGAGCAGTACTTC.